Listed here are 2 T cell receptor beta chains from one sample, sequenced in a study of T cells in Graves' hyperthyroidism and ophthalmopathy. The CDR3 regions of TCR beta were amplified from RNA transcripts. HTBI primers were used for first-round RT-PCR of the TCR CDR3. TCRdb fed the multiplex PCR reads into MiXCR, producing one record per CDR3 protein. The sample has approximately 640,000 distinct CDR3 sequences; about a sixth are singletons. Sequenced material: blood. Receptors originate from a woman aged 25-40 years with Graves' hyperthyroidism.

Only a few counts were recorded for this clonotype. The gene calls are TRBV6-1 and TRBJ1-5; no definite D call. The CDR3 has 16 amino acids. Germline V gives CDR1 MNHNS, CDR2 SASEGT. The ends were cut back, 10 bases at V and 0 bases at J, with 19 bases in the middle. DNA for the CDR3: TGTGCCACCGGAGCGGCAGGTACCTATAGCAATCAGCCCCAGCATTTT. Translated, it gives CATGAAGTYSNQPQHF.

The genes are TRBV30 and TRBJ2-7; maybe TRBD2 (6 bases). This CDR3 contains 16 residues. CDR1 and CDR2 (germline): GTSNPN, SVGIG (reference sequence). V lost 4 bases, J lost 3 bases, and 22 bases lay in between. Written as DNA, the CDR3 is TGTGCCTGGACCCGGATAAAGACAGCGGGCCACTACGAGCAGTACTTC. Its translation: CAWTRIKTAGHYEQYF. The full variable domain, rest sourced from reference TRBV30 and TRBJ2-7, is SQTIHQWPATLVQPVGSPLSLECTVEGTSNPNLYWYRQAAGRGLQLLFYSVGIGQISSEVPQNLSASRPQDRQFILSSKKLLLSDSGFYLCAWTRIKTAGHYEQYFGPGTRLTVT.